This entry lists 23 T cell receptor beta chains sequenced from one sample in a study of T-cell reconstitution after alpha-beta-depleted transplantation in children. TCRbeta library construction was performed incorporating unique molecular identifiers. TCRdb used MiXCR to reprocess the PCR reads, holding one entry per CDR3 protein. The top ten clones hold more than 2% of a sample with some 520,000 distinct CDR3 sequences, approximately 29% of them seen once. This specimen was PBMCs from the stem cell graft donor, taken from the stem cell graft. The source of these receptors is a human donor who donated a stem cell graft to a child with aplastic anemia.

The chain combines TRBV20-1 with TRBJ2-5, with D perhaps matching TRBD2 (6 bases). V lost 6 bases and J lost 3, with 14 bases in between. Germline V gene data show CDR1 as DFQATT and CDR2 as SNEGSKA (reference sequence). CDR3 length: 13 residues. CDR3 in DNA: TGCAGTGCCTCCCGACTAGGAGAAGAGACCCAGTACTTC. Protein product: CSASRLGEETQYF.

The genes are TRBV5-1 and TRBJ2-1; 11 positions agree with TRBD2. CDR1 SGHRS and CDR2 YFSETQ come from the germline V gene. CDR3 length: 16 residues. The V gene end was trimmed by 2 bases and the J gene end by 4 bases; junction bases not matched to a gene: 5. CDR3 nucleotide sequence: TGCGCCAGCAGCTTACCGGGACTAGCGGCATACAATGAGCAGTTCTTC. This encodes CASSLPGLAAYNEQFF.

A few counts support this clonotype. The rearrangement links TRBV20-1 to TRBJ2-1; D perhaps matches TRBD1 (7 bases). The CDR3 loop spans 16 amino acids. The germline V gene has CDR1 DFQATT and CDR2 SNEGSKA (reference sequence). V lost 0 bases to trimming and J lost 4 bases, with 16 bases between them. CDR3 DNA sequence: TGCAGTGCTAGAGAGATACAGGGGAGGAAATACAATGAGCAGTTCTTC. It yields the protein CSAREIQGRKYNEQFF.

This clonotype has only a few counts. The gene calls are TRBV3-1 and TRBJ1-1, with no clear D. Germline-derived CDR1 and CDR2 are LGHDT and YNNKEL (reference sequence). The V gene lost 7 bases and the J gene lost 2 bases, with 14 bases spanning the gap. The CDR3 has 14 amino acids. The CDR3: CASTLGGGNTEAFF. The CDR3 nucleotides are TGTGCCAGCACCCTGGGAGGCGGTAACACTGAAGCTTTCTTT.

This clonotype was seen more than once but under ten times. V usage is TRBV20-1 and J usage is TRBJ1-2; possibly TRBD1 for D (5 bases). Trimming stripped 3 bases from V and 6 bases from J, with 17 bases between. CDR3 length: 14 residues. Germline V lookup: CDR1 DFQATT, CDR2 SNEGSKA (reference sequence). The CDR3 sequence: CSASQIGRDDGYTF. DNA of the CDR3: TGCAGTGCTAGCCAAATCGGCAGGGATGATGGCTACACCTTC.

This chain connects TRBV12-3 or TRBV12-4 to TRBJ1-4; TRBD1 might be the D (6 bases). With 7 bases removed from V and 4 bases from J, the gap between germline ends came to 16 bases. CDR3 length equals 15 residues. The CDR3 is CASTATGRGNEKLFF. CDR3 nucleotide sequence: TGTGCCAGCACCGCTACAGGGAGGGGTAATGAAAAACTGTTTTTT.

The rearrangement uses TRBV6-5 and TRBJ2-1, with D hard to call. The V gene lost 2 bases and the J gene lost 4 bases, with 18 bases spanning the gap. This CDR3 is built from 17 residues. In germline, CDR1 is MNHEY, CDR2 SVGAGI. CDR3: CASSYRQAGSPYNEQFF. The CDR3 nucleotides read TGTGCCAGCAGTTACAGGCAGGCCGGCTCCCCTTACAATGAGCAGTTCTTC.

The chain combines TRBV29-1 with TRBJ2-5, with D possibly TRBD1 on 5 matching bases. The CDR3 loop spans 13 amino acids. Looked up from germline, CDR1 is SQVTM and CDR2 is ANQGSEA. V lost 1 base and J 4 bases, leaving 10 bases between the germline ends. CDR3 sequence: CSVEGGPSETQYF. In DNA, the CDR3 is TGCAGCGTTGAAGGGGGCCCCTCAGAGACCCAGTACTTC.

This clonotype was seen a handful of times. V gene TRBV6-5 combines with J gene TRBJ2-1; 7 bases match TRBD2. Germline assignment: CDR1 MNHEY and CDR2 SVGAGI. J gave up 12 bases and V 0 bases, and 11 bases lay outside the gene matches. This CDR3 region has 15 residues. The CDR3 loop reads CASSYSGPGREGQFF. In DNA, the CDR3 is TGTGCCAGCAGTTACTCGGGACCGGGGAGGGAGGGGCAGTTCTTC.

V and J are TRBV25-1 and TRBJ2-5; TRBD2 might be the D (5 bases). Germline CDR1 reads MGHDK; CDR2 reads SYGVNS. V was trimmed by 3 bases and J by 1 base, leaving 12 bases between them. The CDR3 is 15 residues long. In DNA form, the CDR3 reads TGTGCCAGCAGTGAGCTCGAGGGTACCCAAGAGACCCAGTACTTC. Protein: CASSELEGTQETQYF. The full variable domain, completed using reference TRBV25-1 and TRBJ2-5, is EADIYQTPRYLVIGTGKKITLECSQTMGHDKMYWYQQDPGMELHLIHYSYGVNSTEKGDLSSESTVSRIRTEHFPLTLESARPSHTSQYLCASSELEGTQETQYFGPGTRLLVL.

The V and J genes are TRBV30 and TRBJ1-2; tentatively, D is TRBD1 (6 bases). Germline loops: CDR1 GTSNPN, CDR2 SVGIG (reference sequence). CDR3 length equals 13 residues. Trimming took 0 bases from V and 7 from J, leaving 12 bases between them. CDR3 sequence: CAWSVLGHLGYTF. Here the CDR3 DNA reads TGTGCCTGGAGTGTACTGGGACACCTTGGCTACACCTTC.

Only a few counts were recorded for this clonotype. The V gene is TRBV6-5, the J gene TRBJ1-5; no definite D call. Between the trimmed V and J ends, which lost 0 bases and 3 bases, there was a span of 9 bases. The germline CDR1 and CDR2 sequences are MNHEY and SVGAGI. CDR3 length equals 15 residues. CDR3 in DNA: TGTGCCAGCAGTTACTCGATATCCGACAATCAGCCCCAGCATTTT. Its translation: CASSYSISDNQPQHF.

Turning to this clonotype: The junction differs from germline at one of its ends, possibly a read error. The gene calls are TRBV12-3 or TRBV12-4 and TRBJ1-3; no clear D gene. CDR3 length: 12 amino acids. The CDR3: CASSLMREPSSF. In nucleotides, the CDR3 is TGTGCCAGCAGTTTAATGCGGGAACCGTCATCTTTT.

The V gene is TRBV19, the J gene TRBJ2-4; possible D gene TRBD1, 6 bases. Germline CDR1 reads LNHDA; CDR2 reads SQIVND (reference sequence). Trimming pared 9 bases from V and 2 bases from J, leaving 8 bases between. The CDR3 extends over 12 amino acids. CDR3 sequence: CASTGSKNIQYF. DNA for the CDR3: TGTGCCAGCACAGGGTCCAAAAACATTCAGTACTTC.

Only one count was recorded for this clonotype. The rearrangement links TRBV28 to TRBJ2-3; 7 nucleotides line up with TRBD2. This CDR3 comprises 19 residues. Trimming at V came to 3 bases and at J to 5 bases, leaving 20 bases not matched to a gene. Germline lookup yields CDR1 MDHEN and CDR2 SYDVKM. CDR3 residues: CASSFSTEVHVAGKDTQYF. The CDR3 DNA follows: TGTGCCAGCAGTTTTTCTACAGAGGTTCACGTAGCGGGTAAAGATACGCAGTATTTT.

The chain employs TRBV19 and TRBJ1-1; no reliable D call. Germline lookup yields CDR1 LNHDA and CDR2 SQIVND (reference sequence). The CDR3 consists of 14 residues. V was trimmed by 1 base and J by 0 bases, leaving 6 bases between them. The CDR3 sequence is CASSIGLMNTEAFF. DNA of the CDR3: TGTGCCAGTAGTATAGGGCTCATGAACACTGAAGCTTTCTTT.

The chain employs TRBV7-3 and TRBJ2-1; 8 positions agree with TRBD2. J was trimmed by 8 bases and V by 5 bases; bases with no gene match: 14. The length of the CDR3 is 16 residues. Germline assignment: CDR1 SGHTA and CDR2 FQGTGA. The CDR3 region has the DNA TGTGCCAGCAGCGCGCAACCGAGCGGGAGAGGGCATGAGCAGTTCTTC. Protein product: CASSAQPSGRGHEQFF.

This chain joins TRBV12-3 or TRBV12-4 and TRBJ2-7, with a possible D match to TRBD1 (6 bases). The V end lost 5 bases, the J end lost 2 bases, and 13 bases lay between the germline ends. The CDR3 is made up of 14 amino acids. The chain's CDR3 is CASSVLGGTYEQYF. CDR3 DNA: TGTGCCAGCAGTGTTTTAGGGGGAACCTACGAGCAGTACTTC.

V is TRBV30 and J is TRBJ2-1; 10 bases align to TRBD2. This CDR3 has 18 amino acids. Germline values: CDR1 GTSNPN, CDR2 SVGIG (reference sequence). V was pared by 7 bases and J by 0 bases, with 15 bases of the junction left unmatched. In nucleotides, the CDR3 is TGTGCCTTAAGACGGACTAGCGGAACTCTTAGCTCCTACAATGAGCAGTTCTTC. Translated, it gives CALRRTSGTLSSYNEQFF.

This chain joins TRBV3-1 and TRBJ2-7, with 8 bases that match TRBD2. Losses at the gene ends were 1 base for V and 0 bases for J; bases not matched to a gene: 8. Germline CDR1 reads LGHDT; CDR2 reads YNNKEL (reference sequence). This CDR3 spans 17 amino acids. CDR3 region: CASSQVGGRWGSYEQYF. The CDR3, as DNA: TGTGCCAGCAGCCAAGTTGGCGGGAGGTGGGGCTCCTACGAGCAGTACTTC.

The chain recombines TRBV4-1 with TRBJ2-1; perhaps TRBD2 as D (5 bases). From germline, CDR1 is MGHRA and CDR2 YSYEKL. The CDR3 length is 14 residues. V dropped 0 bases and J dropped 7 bases, with 10 bases sitting between them. The CDR3 sequence: CASSQDLGGNEQFF. The DNA for the CDR3 is TGCGCCAGCAGCCAAGATTTAGGAGGTAATGAGCAGTTCTTC.

The chain is built from TRBV20-1 and TRBJ2-2; 9 bases map to TRBD1. The germline V gene has CDR1 DFQATT and CDR2 SNEGSKA (reference sequence). CDR3 size: 15 residues. V lost 2 bases and J lost 6; bases outside the gene matches: 7. CDR3 amino acids: CSARSGTGWPGELFF. The CDR3 DNA sequence: TGCAGTGCTAGATCTGGGACAGGGTGGCCCGGGGAGCTGTTTTTT.

The V call is TRBV18, the J call TRBJ1-1; D ambiguous. The CDR3 is 18 amino acids. Trimming shortened V by 4 bases and J by 1 base, and 22 bases separated the two germline ends. Germline V CDR1 and CDR2: KGHSH, LQKENI. DNA of the CDR3: TGTGCCAGCTCACTTAGGCAGGAAACTTCCACTTCGAACACTGAAGCTTTCTTT. This translates into CASSLRQETSTSNTEAFF.